This TCR beta chain comes out of a study of shared clonotypes between healthy human individuals (dated by TCRdb to about 2020). With regard to the full study: The cohort comprised a couple of women and three men aged 18 to 49 years. For each donor, CD4 naive and CD4 memory were each given three plates, CD8 naive was given two plates, and CD8 memory was given one plate. Each donor's leukapheresis produced roughly between about 0.9 and 9.5 billion PBMCs. Different laboratories and diverse techniques were used to prepare libraries and sequence TCR repertoires, to increase sequencing depth and limit assay-specific biases. To estimate repertoire size and how much clonotype sharing occurs between individuals, the study deeply sequenced the blood TCR repertoires of about five healthy adults.

CDR1 and CDR2 (LNHDA, SQIVND) derive from the germline V gene (reference sequence). The CDR3 sequence holds 18 residues, the cysteine and phenylalanine included. The entry retains the CDR3 DNA only, 54 bases that are in frame from base 1. V is clipped by 4 bases and J by 0 bases, and the sequence between their germline boundaries is 21 bases long. The paper's findings and limits, for the study overall: Even with the large sequencing depth, rarefaction of the sorted-subset datasets indicated that sequencing was incomplete. Larger estimated clonotype richness was generally found for naive subsets than for memory subsets. Approximately 5% of naive CD4, around 3.5% of naive CD8, 2% to 2.5% of memory CD4, and 0.35% to 0.5% of memory CD8 clonotypes were shared across four donors. The genetic and exposure-history diversity represented was limited by the small number of donors. Compared with non-shared clonotypes, the clonotypes found in all four sorted-subset donors had higher generation probabilities. Pairwise subsampling indicated that sequencing depth was expected to affect the degree of clonotype sharing among donors. Sampling was restricted to blood, and TCR repertoires in tissues likely differ from the TCR repertoires found in blood.

Using the deep immunoSEQ assay, TCR CDR3 regions were amplified from genomic DNA by multiplex PCR. Genomic DNA extracted from each cell subset was distributed evenly over all wells of several immunoSEQ 96-well plates, and each plate served as one replicate. For sorted subsets, roughly 200 ng genomic DNA, equal to 25,000 to 35,000 T cell genomes, was loaded into each replicate PCR. Purified libraries were measured with a Qubit 3.0 fluorometer, size-checked on a Bioanalyzer 2100, and measured again with the KAPA Library Quantification kit. Each immunoSEQ 96-well plate was sequenced on its own single-read 150-cycle Illumina NextSeq 550 flow cell. As for the original processing: The immunoSEQ output contained only junctional sequences without quality scores, so filtering could not match that applied to full-length reads. To assign V/J genes and CDR3, sequences were annotated using PyIR, a Python wrapper for IgBLAST v1.9, with IMGT germline references. Reads with weak V/J assignments (E-value above 1e-6), missing CDR3, stop codons, out-of-frame junctions, or ambiguous translated residues were removed. V3J clonotypes were defined by identical inferred V gene, J gene, and CDR3 amino acid sequence. The percentage overlap between two repertoires was calculated by dividing the number of shared unique clonotypes by the size of the smaller repertoire. RTK rarefaction, the Chao1 estimator, and Recon v2.1 estimates of unobserved clonotypes were used to assess repertoire richness. For all TCRbeta clonotypes obtained by the gDNA method from four donors, generation probabilities were computed with OLGA. TCRdb obtained this table from immuneACCESS and retained in-frame rearrangements with V and J assigned. These tables miss some clones; where compared with another copy, unresolved V genes account for less than half of the shortfall, and the remainder is unexplained. Clone size and the V and J calls come from that table; the DNA yielded D and trimming. This sample gives 2 million to 2.5 million clones in total; 95% of them show up just once. The top ten clones comprise about 0.13% of the sample.

Details on this clone: The clone's antigen remains unknown. No clone much larger than this one lies a single base away; base qualities are absent.

The donors were healthy, HIV-negative adults who had no recently reported acute infections or vaccinations. All donors were Caucasian adults living in Nashville, Tennessee, USA. Magnetic negative selection was used to enrich CD4+ T cells, after which naive cells were positively selected on CD45RA and the negative fraction became the memory subset. Blood was collected by leukapheresis, and PBMCs were isolated by Ficoll-Histopaque density gradient centrifugation and then cryopreserved in liquid nitrogen vapor phase. Analytical flow cytometry was used to check the purity and quantity of each magnetically sorted T cell population. Genomic DNA was isolated from each sorted fraction and quantified by UV absorbance on a Nanodrop 2000c.

The chain is assembled from TRBV19 and TRBJ2-5; the D gene cannot be resolved reliably. The origin of this receptor is a man younger than 35 in good health. The sample comprised naive CD4+ T cells sorted from blood. Read against the paper, the sample's cell subset or site label means: CD45RA+ positively selected. The CDR3 region reads CASSTNPPRASNQETQYF. In nucleotides, the sequence is TGTGCCAGTAGTACAAACCCCCCACGGGCGTCAAACCAAGAGACCCAGTACTTC.